A selection of T cell receptor beta chains follows, all from one sample in a study of shared clonotypes between healthy human individuals. Method: immunoSEQ multiplex PCR; TCRdb's copy keeps in-frame clones and lacks some. The repertoire holds about 2.4 million clones, with about 92% as singletons. The sequencing input was naive CD4+ T cells sorted from blood. The receptor set was obtained from a man aged 18 to 35 in good health. Both conserved end residues are part of each CDR3. D genes are given only for firm matches. Only some rows state a clone size, as once, few, many or a class for expanded clones.

d_call: -
v_call: TRBV5-1
clone_size: -
j_call: TRBJ1-1
cdr3_nt: TGCGCCAGCAGCGCACAGAGGAACACTGAAGCTTTCTTT
cdr3_aa: CASSAQRNTEAFF

d_call: -
v_call: TRBV10-3
clone_size: -
j_call: TRBJ2-7
cdr3_nt: TGTGCCATCAGTGAGTCGGGTTTTAACCGGGACTACGAGCAGTACTTC
cdr3_aa: CAISESGFNRDYEQYF

d_call: -
v_call: TRBV19
clone_size: -
j_call: TRBJ1-1
cdr3_nt: TGTGCCAGTAGTCCACGACGGGGCGTGAACACTGAAGCTTTCTTT
cdr3_aa: CASSPRRGVNTEAFF

d_call: -
v_call: TRBV25-1
clone_size: -
j_call: TRBJ1-4
cdr3_nt: TGTGCCAGCAACCGCCTTAGTGGGGAAAAACTGTTTTTT
cdr3_aa: CASNRLSGEKLFF

d_call: -
v_call: TRBV5-1
clone_size: -
j_call: TRBJ2-7
cdr3_nt: TGCGCCAGCAGCTCGACGGGACAATCTACCTACGAGCAGTACTTC
cdr3_aa: CASSSTGQSTYEQYF

d_call: -
v_call: TRBV7-9
clone_size: -
j_call: TRBJ2-1
cdr3_nt: TGTGCCAGCAGCCAGGGACTTTACAATGAGCAGTTCTTC
cdr3_aa: CASSQGLYNEQFF

d_call: TRBD1
v_call: TRBV11-2
clone_size: -
j_call: TRBJ2-2
cdr3_nt: TGTGCCAGCAGCACCGACAGGGGGCTTACCGGGGAGCTGTTTTTT
cdr3_aa: CASSTDRGLTGELFF

d_call: -
v_call: TRBV9
clone_size: -
j_call: TRBJ2-1
cdr3_nt: TGTGCCAGCAGCGTCTCCGGGACCTCCTACAATGAGCAGTTCTTC
cdr3_aa: CASSVSGTSYNEQFF

d_call: -
v_call: TRBV25-1
clone_size: -
j_call: TRBJ2-1
cdr3_nt: TGTGCCAGCAGTGATAGGAGACAAACTCGGGCCTACAATGAGCAGTTCTTC
cdr3_aa: CASSDRRQTRAYNEQFF

d_call: TRBD2
v_call: TRBV5-4
clone_size: -
j_call: TRBJ2-7
cdr3_nt: TGTGCCAGCAGCGGCGGGGGGGGCTCCAACTACGAGCAGTACTTC
cdr3_aa: CASSGGGGSNYEQYF

d_call: -
v_call: TRBV5-4
clone_size: once
j_call: TRBJ1-2
cdr3_nt: TGTGCCAGCAGCTTAGACAGTGACTATGGCTACACCTTC
cdr3_aa: CASSLDSDYGYTF

d_call: TRBD2
v_call: TRBV11-2
clone_size: -
j_call: TRBJ2-5
cdr3_nt: TGTGCCAGCAGCTTAAGGGGAGGGGAGACCCAGTACTTC
cdr3_aa: CASSLRGGETQYF

d_call: -
v_call: TRBV4-1
clone_size: -
j_call: TRBJ2-7
cdr3_nt: TGCGCCAGCAGCCAAGATGCCAGGGACGGCGAGCAGTACTTC
cdr3_aa: CASSQDARDGEQYF

d_call: TRBD2
v_call: TRBV27
clone_size: -
j_call: TRBJ2-1
cdr3_nt: TGTGCCAGCAGTCAAAGACTAGCGGGAGGGAATAATGAGCAGTTCTTC
cdr3_aa: CASSQRLAGGNNEQFF

d_call: -
v_call: TRBV6-5
clone_size: -
j_call: TRBJ2-1
cdr3_nt: TGTGCCAGCAGTCGGGCGAACAATGAGCAGTTCTTC
cdr3_aa: CASSRANNEQFF